The clone carrying this TCR beta chain was counted at least ten times. The length of the CDR3 is 14 residues. Losses at the gene ends were 1 base for V and 6 bases for J; bases not matched to a gene: 3. Per germline, CDR1 SGHTA and CDR2 FQGNSA. The data originate from a study of response to subunit inactivated influenza vaccine. TCRdb reanalysed the RT-PCR reads using MiXCR and keeps one entry per CDR3 protein. Here the sample spans about 620,000 distinct CDR3 sequences, around 10% being singletons. The same specimen was also included in a second study, on T cells expressing NK-cell markers. That paper adds: Generation of TCR beta cDNA was performed by 5'RACE template switching incorporating UMIs. Sorted CD3+CD56+NKG2C+, CD3+CD56+NKG2C- and CD3+CD56-NKG2C+ T cells supplied TCR beta repertoires. HCMV specificity was not established for the expanded NKG2C+ T cell clones.

The specimen was PBMCs from blood, collected on the day of vaccination. This receptor was taken from a man aged 50 to 59 who received an inactivated influenza vaccine. V is TRBV7-2 and J is TRBJ2-4; TRBD2 aligns across 7 bases. CDR3 region: CASSLGPGGNIQYF. CDR3 nucleotides: TGTGCCAGCAGCTTAGGGCCGGGGGGAAACATTCAGTACTTC. The variable domain in full, with the rest retrieved from reference TRBV7-2 and TRBJ2-4, is GAGVSQSPSNKVTEKGKDVELRCDPISGHTALYWYRQSLGQGLEFLIYFQGNSAPDKSGLPSDRFSAERTGGSVSTLTIQRTQQEDSAVYLCASSLGPGGNIQYFGAGTRLSVL.